This TCR beta chain was observed in a study of blood T cell repertoires in COVID-19. Study information: The samples span acute and convalescent COVID-19 from the United States, Italy and Spain. In each case, the material was cDNA or gDNA derived from T cells, B-cell-depleted T cells, or PBMCs.

CDR1 and CDR2 (germline): LGHDT, YNNKEL (reference sequence). V lost 5 bases to trimming and J lost 7 bases; unmatched junction nucleotides: 11. The length of the CDR3 is 16 residues. In the authors' workflow: Amplified reference gene primers provided the basis for estimating nucleated cell counts. Some clones are missing from TCRdb's copy, which holds only in-frame ones; the method was immunoSEQ multiplex PCR. For V, J and clone size, that table is used; D and trimming come from the DNA. The table shows about 220,000 clones, with around 86% occurring only once. The clonotype originates from a human donor in a cohort sampled during active COVID-19. Sequenced sample: peripheral blood. The chain employs TRBV3-1 (or the pseudogene TRBV3-2) and TRBJ2-6, with TRBD1 identical over 7 bases. CDR3 sequence (DNA): TGTGCCAGCAGCACCCTAACAGGGGACGGAGCCAACGTCCTGACTTTC. Residues: CASSTLTGDGANVLTF.